Listed here are 28 T cell receptor beta chains from one sample, sequenced in a study of T cells after yellow fever vaccination. TCRdb fed the 5' RACE reads into MiXCR, producing one record per CDR3 protein. The table lists some 97,000 distinct CDR3 sequences, under 6.5% of them singletons, with under 50% in the top ten. Sequencing was performed on CD8+ T cells sorted from PBMCs, taken 10 days after the yellow fever booster vaccination. The receptors derive from a man younger than 30 who received the YFV17D yellow fever vaccine.

This clonotype was detected ten times or more. This chain links TRBV27 with TRBJ1-1; D uncertain. The CDR3 contains 11 residues. Trimming cost V 8 bases and J 8 bases, with 12 bases left between them. The germline V gene encodes CDR1 MNHEY and CDR2 SMNVEV (reference sequence). In DNA form, the CDR3 reads TGTGCCAGCGGCACTAGGGCGGAAGCTTTCTTT. This translates into CASGTRAEAFF.

This chain joins TRBV15 and TRBJ1-2, with a possible D match to TRBD1 (6 bases). Per the germline V gene, CDR1 is LNHNV and CDR2 is YYDKDF (reference sequence). This CDR3 has 16 residues. Trimming removed 0 bases at V and 8 bases at J, with 19 bases between. The CDR3 loop is CATSRDLGRGGKGYTF. Written as DNA, the CDR3 is TGTGCCACCAGCAGAGATCTCGGCAGGGGAGGGAAGGGCTACACCTTC.

V and J are TRBV7-2 and TRBJ1-4; D uncertain. V lost 1 base and J lost 3, with 12 bases in between. Germline CDR1 SGHTA, CDR2 FQGNSA. CDR3 length: 16 residues. The CDR3 nucleotides read TGTGCCAGCAGCTTAGAAGCATCGGGAGCTAATGAAAAACTGTTTTTT. Its protein product is CASSLEASGANEKLFF.

V gene TRBV7-8 combines with J gene TRBJ2-1; no clear D gene. This CDR3 region has 14 residues. V was cut by 5 bases and J by 3 bases, with 11 bases left in between. The germline V gene has CDR1 SGHVS and CDR2 FQNEAQ. The CDR3 coding sequence is TGTGCCAGCAGCATAACGACGGGCTACAATGAGCAGTTCTTC. Its translation is CASSITTGYNEQFF. Full variable domain (remainder filled in from reference TRBV7-8 and TRBJ2-1): GAGVSQSPRYKVAKRGQDVALRCDPISGHVSLFWYQQALGQGPEFLTYFQNEAQLDKSGLPSDRFFAERPEGSVSTLKIQRTQQEDSAVYLCASSITTGYNEQFFGPGTRLTVL.

Many counts were recorded for this clonotype. The rearrangement uses TRBV12-3 or TRBV12-4 and TRBJ2-1; no reliable D call. The germline V and J ends were trimmed by 2 bases and 9 bases, with 5 bases remaining between them. This CDR3 is 11 amino acids long. The CDR3 reads CASSLLGEQFF. The CDR3 nucleotides are TGTGCCAGCAGTTTATTGGGTGAGCAGTTCTTC.

This chain uses TRBV7-9 with TRBJ2-7; D is unresolved. The CDR3 covers 16 residues. Trimming left V 5 bases short and J 3 bases short, with 20 bases between. Germline CDR1 SEHNR, CDR2 FQNEAQ (reference sequence). In DNA form, the CDR3 reads TGTGCCAGCAGCCCGAGAGTAACAGCGCTGCACTACGAGCAGTACTTC. It codes for CASSPRVTALHYEQYF.

This chain links TRBV27 with TRBJ1-1; perhaps TRBD1 as D (5 bases). Germline assignment: CDR1 MNHEY and CDR2 SMNVEV (reference sequence). V lost 3 bases and J 0 bases, leaving 11 bases between the germline ends. The length of the CDR3 is 15 residues. CDR3 DNA sequence: TGTGCCAGCAGTTTCTCGGCAGGGATGAACACTGAAGCTTTCTTT. Amino acid sequence: CASSFSAGMNTEAFF.

This clonotype was picked up many times. This sequence joins TRBV15 and TRBJ1-4; tentatively, D is TRBD1 (5 bases). CDR1 is LNHNV, CDR2 YYDKDF, per germline (reference sequence). This CDR3 is built from 15 residues. V lost 0 bases and J lost 4, with 9 bases in between. This chain's CDR3 is CATSRDRGRNEKLFF. For the CDR3, the DNA is TGTGCCACCAGCAGAGACCGGGGCCGTAATGAAAAACTGTTTTTT.

V gene TRBV2 combines with J gene TRBJ2-2; the D is unclear. The V gene's germline CDR1 is SNHLY and CDR2 FYNNEI. Trimming cost V 7 bases and J 9 bases, with 18 bases left between them. The CDR3 spans 14 residues. CDR3 sequence (DNA): TGTGCCAGCATTATGGGGTTACCCGCCCGGGAGCTGTTTTTT. Encoded protein: CASIMGLPARELFF.

V usage is TRBV29-1 and J usage is TRBJ1-1; D might be TRBD1 (6 bases). The CDR3 has 15 amino acids. The V end lost 1 base, the J end lost 4 bases, and 16 bases lay between the germline ends. CDR1 and CDR2 from the germline V gene are SQVTM and ANQGSEA. CDR3 coding DNA: TGCAGCGTTGAAGGAGATTGGGGGCGGAGCACTGAAGCTTTCTTT. As protein: CSVEGDWGRSTEAFF. Full variable domain (remainder filled in from reference TRBV29-1 and TRBJ1-1): SAVISQKPSRDICQRGTSLTIQCQVDSQVTMMFWYRQQPGQSLTLIATANQGSEATYESGFVIDKFPISRPNLTFSTLTVSNMSPEDSSIYLCSVEGDWGRSTEAFFGQGTRLTVV.

In this sample, this clonotype turned up a few times. The CDR3 coding sequence is TGTGCCAGCAGCTTTCAACGGGCGGATGGCTACACCTTC. Translation gives CASSFQRADGYTF. The chain is built from TRBV7-9 and TRBJ1-2; D is ambiguous. Trimming removed 3 bases at V and 6 bases at J, with 11 bases between. This CDR3 comprises 13 residues. Germline lookup yields CDR1 SEHNR and CDR2 FQNEAQ (reference sequence). The full variable domain, rest sourced from reference TRBV7-9 and TRBJ1-2, is DTGVSQNPRHKITKRGQNVTFRCDPISEHNRLYWYRQTLGQGPEFLTYFQNEAQLEKSRLLSDRFSAERPKGSFSTLEIQRTEQGDSAMYLCASSFQRADGYTFGSGTRLTVV.

The chain couples TRBV5-1 to TRBJ2-7, with D tentatively TRBD1 (6 bases). Trimming removed 5 bases at V and 0 bases at J, with 21 bases between. Germline CDR1 is SGHRS and CDR2 is YFSETQ. The CDR3 covers 17 residues. The CDR3 spells CASRMAIDRPSSYEQYF. CDR3 coding DNA: TGCGCCAGCAGGATGGCCATCGACAGGCCGAGCTCCTACGAGCAGTACTTC.

V is TRBV12-3 or TRBV12-4 and J is TRBJ1-1, with D hard to call. V gave up 8 bases and J gave up 1 base, with 11 bases separating them. There are 13 residues in the CDR3. The DNA for the CDR3 is TGTGCCAGCCTGCTGGGCTGGAACACTGAAGCTTTCTTT. Translation gives CASLLGWNTEAFF.

The V and J genes are TRBV2 and TRBJ2-4; 11 bases match TRBD2. The V segment lost 4 bases and the J segment 4 bases; nucleotides outside the gene matches: 3. CDR3 size: 15 residues. Germline lookup yields CDR1 SNHLY and CDR2 FYNNEI. The DNA for the CDR3 is TGTGCCAGCAGTGGACTAGCGGGGACGAAAAACATTCAGTACTTC. This encodes CASSGLAGTKNIQYF.

This clonotype was observed many times. This rearrangement joins TRBV30 to TRBJ2-3; maybe TRBD1 (6 bases). The CDR3 has 11 residues. Trimming shortened V by 8 bases and J by 9 bases, and 15 bases separated the two germline ends. CDR1 and CDR2 from the germline V gene are GTSNPN and SVGIG (reference sequence). CDR3 in DNA: TGTGCCGGGGACACCCGGCGGACGCAGTATTTT. Protein product: CAGDTRRTQYF.

This chain uses TRBV5-1 with TRBJ2-3, with 7 nucleotides matching TRBD1. There are 19 residues in the CDR3. Looked up from germline, CDR1 is SGHRS and CDR2 is YFSETQ. The junction had 18 bases not matched to a gene; V was cut back by 4 bases and J by 1 base. The DNA for the CDR3 is TGCGCCAGCAGCCAAAATAAACCGGGACAGCGATTAGGCACAGATACGCAGTATTTT. Amino acid sequence: CASSQNKPGQRLGTDTQYF.

This clonotype was observed at least ten times. The DNA of the CDR3 is TGTGCCAGCTCAAAGAGGCAGGGGAAGTACGAGCAGTACTTC. Translated: CASSKRQGKYEQYF. This rearrangement joins TRBV7-6 to TRBJ2-7; TRBD1 is a possible D gene (6 bases). This CDR3 has 14 amino acids. Trimming removed 8 bases from V and 4 bases from J, with 18 bases in between. Germline V gives CDR1 SGHVS, CDR2 FNYEAQ.

The J gene is TRBJ1-2, the V gene TRBV4-3; 7 nucleotides align to TRBD1. The CDR3 length is 14 residues. Germline V gene sequence: CDR1 LGHNA, CDR2 YSLEER. V shed 4 bases, J shed 1 base, and the junction held 3 bases outside the gene matches. The CDR3 DNA reads as TGCGCCAGCAGCCCGACAGGGCATAACTATGGCTACACCTTC. Residues: CASSPTGHNYGYTF.

This clonotype was picked up many times. This chain joins TRBV7-9 and TRBJ2-3, with 11 bases lining up with TRBD1. The J segment lost 3 bases and the V segment lost 4 bases, leaving 6 bases of the junction unmatched. The germline V gene encodes CDR1 SEHNR and CDR2 FQNEAQ (reference sequence). CDR3 length: 16 residues. The CDR3 nucleotides read TGTGCCAGCAGCTCCTGGACAGGGGGCGAGACAGATACGCAGTATTTT. Amino acids: CASSSWTGGETDTQYF.

The chain couples TRBV6-5 to TRBJ2-3, with 8 nucleotides matching TRBD1. The J segment lost 2 bases and the V segment lost 0 bases, leaving 4 bases of the junction unmatched. Germline V CDR1 and CDR2: MNHEY, SVGAGI. CDR3 size: 16 residues. Written as DNA, the CDR3 is TGTGCCAGCAGTTACTCTGTGGACAGGGCCACAGATACGCAGTATTTT. Amino acids: CASSYSVDRATDTQYF.

This clonotype has only a few counts. J is TRBJ2-3 and V is TRBV5-1, with D tentatively TRBD2 (6 bases). CDR1 SGHRS and CDR2 YFSETQ come from the germline V gene. This CDR3 spans 16 amino acids. The ends were cut back, 4 bases at V and 0 bases at J, with 15 bases in the middle. The CDR3 sequence is CASSHLAVTSTDTQYF. CDR3 coding DNA: TGCGCCAGCAGCCACTTAGCGGTGACTAGCACAGATACGCAGTATTTT.

There are a few counts of this clonotype. V usage is TRBV12-3 or TRBV12-4 and J usage is TRBJ2-1; weak D call: TRBD2 (6 bases). With 8 bases removed from V and 8 bases from J, the gap between germline ends came to 16 bases. The CDR3 has 13 residues. The CDR3 loop reads CASFGGSPDEQFF. The CDR3 nucleotides are TGTGCCAGCTTTGGGGGGTCTCCCGATGAGCAGTTCTTC.

The chain carries TRBV6-2 or TRBV6-3 and TRBJ2-2, with 11 positions matching TRBD1. The CDR3 is made up of 14 amino acids. Germline CDR1 MNHEY, CDR2 SVGEGT. V shed 10 bases and J 4 bases; nucleotides not matched to a gene: 5. The CDR3 DNA reads as TGTGCCACCGACGGGACAGGGGGCACCGGGGAGCTGTTTTTT. Amino acids: CATDGTGGTGELFF.

This clonotype was observed a few times. V and J are TRBV7-9 and TRBJ1-1; D uncertain. CDR1 and CDR2 from the germline V gene are SEHNR and FQNEAQ (reference sequence). V was shortened by 4 bases and J by 4 bases, with 10 bases between the two germline ends. The CDR3 runs 13 residues. This CDR3 reads CASSSAPVTEAFF. The CDR3 DNA reads TGTGCCAGCAGCTCCGCCCCCGTCACTGAAGCTTTCTTT.

The sample holds many counts of this clonotype. The chain employs TRBV7-9 and TRBJ2-1; perhaps TRBD1 as D (6 bases). Germline lookup yields CDR1 SEHNR and CDR2 FQNEAQ (reference sequence). The V and J ends lost 5 bases and 5 bases respectively, with 16 bases between them. The CDR3 consists of 15 residues. This CDR3 reads CASSGDRSRNNEQFF. CDR3 DNA sequence: TGTGCCAGCAGCGGAGACAGGAGTCGAAACAATGAGCAGTTCTTC.

This clonotype has at least ten counts. V and J are TRBV5-1 and TRBJ2-3, with D unresolved. Germline lookup yields CDR1 SGHRS and CDR2 YFSETQ. This CDR3 comprises 16 residues. V was cut by 0 bases and J by 6 bases, with 17 bases left in between. CDR3 in DNA: TGCGCCAGCAGCTTGGCCCCTTCCCTCGGAGCGGATACGCAGTATTTT. As protein: CASSLAPSLGADTQYF.

This clonotype has more than one count but fewer than ten. V usage is TRBV24-1 and J usage is TRBJ1-2; 10 bases match TRBD1. Germline lookup yields CDR1 KGHDR and CDR2 SFDVKD. This CDR3 contains 14 residues. Unmatched junction bases numbered 3, after V lost 3 bases and J lost 6 bases. The DNA of the CDR3 is TGTGCCACCAGTGATCCCGGGACAGGGGATGGCTACACCTTC. It codes for CATSDPGTGDGYTF.

V gene TRBV29-1 combines with J gene TRBJ1-2, with D maybe TRBD1 (5 bases). The CDR3 length is 12 residues. The germline CDR1 and CDR2 sequences are SQVTM and ANQGSEA. The CDR3 reads CSGAESNYGYTF. The CDR3 DNA is TGCTCCGGGGCCGAGAGCAACTATGGCTACACCTTC. The full variable domain, with the rest looked up from reference TRBV29-1 and TRBJ1-2, is SAVISQKPSRDICQRGTSLTIQCQVDSQVTMMFWYRQQPGQSLTLIATANQGSEATYESGFVIDKFPISRPNLTFSTLTVSNMSPEDSSIYLCSGAESNYGYTFGSGTRLTVV.